These 10 T cell receptor beta chains were sequenced from one sample in a study of T cell responses to AZD1222 COVID-19 vaccine. Here immunoSEQ multiplex PCR was the method, and the copy in TCRdb shows in-frame clones only, minus some. The table includes roughly 260,000 clones, approximately 95% detected once. The material was peripheral blood, obtained on day 0 of AZD1222 vaccination. All receptors come from an adult in good health.

V usage is TRBV6-5 and J usage is TRBJ2-7; 12 positions match TRBD1. The CDR3 has 14 residues. The V gene's germline CDR1 is MNHEY and CDR2 SVGAGI. The V and J ends lost 6 bases and 6 bases, in that order; junction bases with no gene match: 6. CDR3 DNA sequence: TGTGCCAGCAGGGAGGGACAGGGGGCAGGCGAGCAGTACTTC. Protein product: CASREGQGAGEQYF.

The V gene is TRBV6-5, the J gene TRBJ1-1; possible D gene TRBD1, 5 bases. CDR1 is MNHEY and CDR2 is SVGAGI in the germline V gene. Trimming removed 6 bases from V and 0 bases from J, with 11 bases in between. This CDR3 spans 14 amino acids. The CDR3 region is CASRKRGVNTEAFF. As DNA, the CDR3 is TGTGCCAGCAGGAAAAGGGGAGTGAACACTGAAGCTTTCTTT.

V is TRBV6-5 and J is TRBJ1-2; 9 bases fit TRBD1. The germline CDR1 and CDR2 sequences are MNHEY and SVGAGI. The CDR3 runs to 13 residues. V trimming: 6 bases; J trimming: 3 bases; junction bases outside the gene matches: 2. CDR3 protein: CASRWTGDYGYTF. The CDR3 DNA is TGTGCCAGCAGATGGACAGGGGACTATGGCTACACCTTC.

This chain links TRBV28 with TRBJ1-2; D unclear. The germline CDR1 and CDR2 sequences are MDHEN and SYDVKM. Trimming stripped 6 bases from V and 4 bases from J, with 12 bases between. This CDR3 contains 13 residues. CDR3 in DNA: TGTGCCAGCAGCCTCGGGGTCTCCTATGGCTACACCTTC. It yields the protein CASSLGVSYGYTF.

The chain joins TRBV18 to TRBJ2-3; D uncertain. CDR3 length: 15 amino acids. Trimming removed 2 bases from V and 3 bases from J, with 12 bases in between. Looked up from germline, CDR1 is KGHSH and CDR2 is LQKENI. CDR3 coding DNA: TGTGCCAGCTCACCAATGGCCTATCGGACAGATACGCAGTATTTT. It specifies CASSPMAYRTDTQYF.

The genes are TRBV7-2 and TRBJ1-4, with D hard to call. There are 13 residues in the CDR3. Looked up from germline, CDR1 is SGHTA and CDR2 is FQGNSA. Deletions cut 5 bases from V and 7 bases from J, with 11 bases between. For the CDR3, the DNA is TGTGCCAGCAGCCCAAGGATTGGTGAAAAACTGTTTTTT. Translated, it gives CASSPRIGEKLFF.

The gene calls are TRBV6-5 and TRBJ2-5; TRBD1 matches 7 bases. Trimming took 0 bases from V and 4 from J; bases not matched to a gene: 2. Germline lookup yields CDR1 MNHEY and CDR2 SVGAGI. This CDR3 region has 14 residues. The CDR3 sequence: CASSYSRQGETQYF. Written as DNA, the CDR3 is TGTGCCAGCAGTTACTCGCGACAGGGAGAGACCCAGTACTTC.

The V and J genes are TRBV7-9 and TRBJ1-2; 7 nucleotides line up with TRBD1. The germline V gene has CDR1 SEHNR and CDR2 FQNEAQ (reference sequence). The CDR3 length is 13 residues. Trimming cost V 5 bases and J 7 bases; bases outside gene matches: 7. CDR3 DNA: TGTGCCAGCAGCCCCCGAAGGGGGCTTGGCTACACCTTC. This sequence encodes CASSPRRGLGYTF. Drawing the rest from reference TRBV7-9 and TRBJ1-2, the complete variable domain is DTGVSQNPRHKITKRGQNVTFRCDPISEHNRLYWYRQTLGQGPEFLTYFQNEAQLEKSRLLSDRFSAERPKGSFSTLEIQRTEQGDSAMYLCASSPRRGLGYTFGSGTRLTVV.

The chain combines TRBV3-1 (or the pseudogene TRBV3-2) with TRBJ2-5; D not certain. V dropped 4 bases and J dropped 8 bases, with 23 bases sitting between them. Germline CDR1 reads LGHDT; CDR2 reads YNNKEL (reference sequence). CDR3 length: 16 amino acids. In DNA form, the CDR3 reads TGTGCCAGCAGCCCCCCCCCTCCCGGCCGAGTTGATACCCAGTACTTC. Translating gives CASSPPPPGRVDTQYF.

The V gene is TRBV30, the J gene TRBJ1-6; 7 bases are a match to TRBD1. Germline lookup yields CDR1 GTSNPN and CDR2 SVGIG (reference sequence). With 3 bases clipped from V and 2 bases from J, the junction kept 7 bases outside the gene matches. The CDR3 extends over 16 amino acids. This chain's CDR3 is CAWRTQGSTYNSPLHF. The CDR3 DNA is TGTGCCTGGAGGACACAGGGGAGCACCTATAATTCACCCCTCCACTTT. The full variable domain, rest sourced from reference TRBV30 and TRBJ1-6, is SQTIHQWPATLVQPVGSPLSLECTVEGTSNPNLYWYRQAAGRGLQLLFYSVGIGQISSEVPQNLSASRPQDRQFILSSKKLLLSDSGFYLCAWRTQGSTYNSPLHFGNGTRLTVT.